What follows is one T cell receptor (beta chain) and its context. This clone appeared many times. Its cognate antigen has yet to be identified. There are no base qualities to consult, and no much larger clone falls within one base. One collaborating source in Seattle enrolled patients during active infection and followed them longitudinally through the course of disease. Collaborating institutions collected whole blood in K2EDTA tubes following their own protocols. Collaborator samples were shipped for TCRbeta analysis as frozen whole blood, isolated PBMCs, or DNA extracted from either sample type. Germline trimming amounts to 0 bases on V and 4 bases on J, with 7 as the count of junction bases outside the gene matches. The germline V gene yields LGHNA for CDR1 and YNFKEQ for CDR2. Including the terminal cysteine and phenylalanine, the CDR3 comprises 16 residues. Only CDR3 DNA is held: 48 bases, read in frame from base 1.

The immunoSEQ Assay, a bias-controlled multiplex PCR, was used to amplify TCRbeta CDR3 regions from genomic DNA. The paper's processing steps were these. The number of nucleated cells in each sample was estimated from the amplification of reference gene primers within the assay. Sequence reads were collapsed and filtered to measure the absolute abundance of every unique TCRbeta CDR3 rearrangement. For each sample, productive Simpson clonality was calculated as the square root of Simpson's diversity index over productive rearrangements. Drawn from immuneACCESS, this table holds only the in-frame rearrangements with V and J called that TCRdb kept. Clones are partly lost; checked studies trace under half to an unresolved V gene and leave the rest unexplained. V and J calls and clone size are as listed in that table; D and trimming were resolved from the DNA. The sample data list under 450,000 clones, and approximately 86% of these were observed just once. The ten largest clonotypes hold about 7% of the sample.

This entry is derived from a study of blood T cell repertoires in COVID-19 (dated by TCRdb to the early 2020s). For context, the study as a whole: Samples covering the acute and convalescent phases of COVID-19 were provided by collaborators in the United States, Italy and Spain. The material from the prospective study consisted of cDNA or gDNA derived from T cells, B-cell-depleted T cells, or PBMCs. Subjects who had been exposed to COVID-19, were actively infected with it, or had recovered from it provided the deeply sampled blood TCRbeta repertoires that made up the dataset. The repertoires were released in a freely available public database intended as a resource for research on the immune response to SARS-CoV-2. Samples came from the ongoing ImmuneRACE study (first 160 participants) plus 1,254 subjects from 6 global collaborators. The sample metadata nearly always contained a de-identified subject ID, COVID-19 status, age in years and sex. Where HLA class I and class II types were available, the types were taken from metadata supplied by the sample provider, not from assay-based typing. Here is what the overall study found, with its caveats: The quantity of clinical and demographic metadata differed by source and by participant and was supplied without curation.

The sequence is built from TRBV4-2 and TRBJ2-3; TRBD2 matches 7 bases in the middle. The receptor comes from a woman aged 55-70 years with COVID-19, enrolled during active disease. Sequenced input: peripheral blood. CDR3 reads: CASSQDEGRGADTQYF. The DNA sequence follows: TGTGCCAGCAGCCAAGATGAAGGGAGGGGTGCAGATACGCAGTATTTT.